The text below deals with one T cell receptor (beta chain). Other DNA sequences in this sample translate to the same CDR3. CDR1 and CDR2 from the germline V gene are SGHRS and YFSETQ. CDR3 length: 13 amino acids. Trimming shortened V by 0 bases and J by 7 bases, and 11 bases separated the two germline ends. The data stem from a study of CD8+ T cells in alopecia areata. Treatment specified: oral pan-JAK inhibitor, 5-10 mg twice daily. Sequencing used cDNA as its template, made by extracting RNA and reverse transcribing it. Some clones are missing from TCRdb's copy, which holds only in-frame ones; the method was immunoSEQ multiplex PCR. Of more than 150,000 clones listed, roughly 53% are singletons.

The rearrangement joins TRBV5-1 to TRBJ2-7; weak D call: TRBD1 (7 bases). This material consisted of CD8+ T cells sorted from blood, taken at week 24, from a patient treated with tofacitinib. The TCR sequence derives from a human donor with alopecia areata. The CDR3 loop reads CASSLGRGREQYF. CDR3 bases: TGCGCCAGCAGCTTGGGGAGGGGGCGAGAGCAGTACTTC.